The 26 T cell receptor beta chains listed next were all sequenced from one sample in a study of monozygotic twins with inflammatory bowel disease. TCRdb reprocessed the 5' RACE reads and stores each CDR3 protein as one record, lacking DNA. This sample's table reports about 300,000 distinct CDR3 sequences. Source material: blood. These receptors were taken from a human donor with ulcerative colitis or Crohn's disease, or a healthy co-twin of an affected twin (not recorded which).

The chain uses TRBV12-3 or TRBV12-4 and TRBJ2-5; the TCRdb call, TRBD1, lacks DNA for checking. The CDR3 extends over 13 amino acids. CDR3 in amino acids: CASRQGVEETQYF.

This chain links TRBV29-1 with TRBJ2-1. This CDR3 is 13 amino acids long. Germline values: CDR1 SQVTM, CDR2 ANQGSEA. The chain's CDR3 is CSVHFGAYNEQFF.

This sequence joins TRBV23-1 and TRBJ2-1; absent DNA, TCRdb's TRBD2 call cannot be checked. TRBV23-1 is classed as an ORF, of uncertain function. This CDR3 is 19 amino acids long. The CDR3 here is CASSQPSLSRGWIWNEQFF.

V and J are TRBV28 and TRBJ2-7; TCRdb selects TRBD1, and the lack of DNA leaves this call unchecked. There are 14 residues in the CDR3. Germline V gene sequence: CDR1 MDHEN, CDR2 SYDVKM. CDR3 residues: CAGRGTGGRYEQYF. The full variable domain, completed using reference TRBV28 and TRBJ2-7, is DVKVTQSSRYLVKRTGEKVFLECVQDMDHENMFWYRQDPGLGLRLIYFSYDVKMKEKGDIPEGYSVSREKKERFSLILESASTNQTSMYLCAGRGTGGRYEQYFGPGTRLTVT.

The rearrangement links TRBV2 to TRBJ2-5. CDR3 length equals 12 residues. Germline CDR1 SNHLY, CDR2 FYNNEI. The CDR3 loop is CASEAAQETQYF.

The CDR3 is CASSSSGLAGKEQFF. The V gene is TRBV5-1, the J gene TRBJ2-1; as DNA is missing, the TRBD2 call by TCRdb cannot be tested. CDR3 length: 15 residues. Germline values: CDR1 SGHRS, CDR2 YFSETQ.

CDR3 sequence reads: CATTGGRFHEQYF. This rearrangement joins TRBV28 to TRBJ2-7; the TCRdb call, TRBD1, lacks DNA for checking. Germline lookup yields CDR1 MDHEN and CDR2 SYDVKM. The CDR3 is 13 residues long.

The rearrangement uses TRBV14 and TRBJ2-1; TCRdb proposes TRBD2, but this gene call is untestable without DNA. The CDR3 consists of 18 residues. In germline, CDR1 is SGHDN, CDR2 FVKESK. CDR3 in amino acids: CASSQGFRWTHPDNEQFF.

The rearrangement joins TRBV20-1 to TRBJ1-2; there is no DNA to check the TCRdb D call of TRBD1. Germline CDR1 is DFQATT and CDR2 is SNEGSKA (reference sequence). The length of the CDR3 is 13 residues. CDR3 amino acids: CSAVWGTGGGYTF.

The V gene is TRBV5-4, the J gene TRBJ2-1. This CDR3 is built from 14 residues. The germline V gene encodes CDR1 SGHNT and CDR2 YYREEE (reference sequence). The CDR3 sequence is CASGSYNSYNEQFF.

This chain connects TRBV14 to TRBJ2-3; the TCRdb D gene call, TRBD1, has no DNA to confirm it. The CDR3 totals 15 residues. Germline V CDR1 and CDR2: SGHDN, FVKESK. CDR3: CASSHYRASTDTQYF.

This chain uses TRBV5-1 with TRBJ2-7; the D call of TRBD1 rests on TCRdb alone, since no DNA is present to check it. The CDR3 covers 14 residues. CDR1 is SGHRS and CDR2 is YFSETQ in the germline V gene. The CDR3 reads CASRGQGVSYEQYF.

J is TRBJ2-3 and V is TRBV7-9; TCRdb's D gene call, TRBD2, goes unchecked for lack of DNA. The CDR3 loop spans 15 amino acids. From germline, CDR1 is SEHNR and CDR2 FQNEAQ (reference sequence). Here the CDR3 reads CASRGIAGGPDTQYF.

The V gene is TRBV3-1, the J gene TRBJ2-5; the D call from TCRdb, TRBD2, cannot be confirmed without DNA. CDR3 length equals 15 residues. Germline V gene data show CDR1 as LGHDT and CDR2 as YNNKEL (reference sequence). The CDR3 sequence: CASRRAGQRQETQYF.

The V gene is TRBV10-3, the J gene TRBJ2-3; the TCRdb call, TRBD2, lacks DNA for checking. Germline V gives CDR1 ENHRY, CDR2 SYGVKD. This CDR3 region has 16 residues. This CDR3 reads CAISELTSGKPDTQYF.

The V gene is TRBV27, the J gene TRBJ2-7; no DNA is available, so the TRBD2 call from TCRdb remains unchecked. The CDR3 runs 12 residues. Germline CDR1 is MNHEY and CDR2 is SMNVEV (reference sequence). CDR3 loop: CASRTSGYEQYF.

The J gene is TRBJ2-1, the V gene TRBV12-3 or TRBV12-4. This CDR3 has 13 residues. CDR3 in amino acids: CASSLAQAEEQFF.

The CDR3 region is CASSLGTSGSSNEQFF. J is TRBJ2-1 and V is TRBV7-9; TCRdb selects TRBD2, and the lack of DNA leaves this call unchecked. The CDR3 sequence is 16 residues long. Germline CDR1 and CDR2: SEHNR and FQNEAQ (reference sequence).

The chain has TRBV7-2 and TRBJ2-2; the D call from TCRdb, TRBD1, cannot be confirmed without DNA. CDR3 size: 14 residues. Germline assignment: CDR1 SGHTA and CDR2 FQGNSA. The CDR3 reads CASRRTSGDGELFF. Looking up the rest from reference TRBV7-2 and TRBJ2-2 gives the full variable domain: GAGVSQSPSNKVTEKGKDVELRCDPISGHTALYWYRQSLGQGLEFLIYFQGNSAPDKSGLPSDRFSAERTGGSVSTLTIQRTQQEDSAVYLCASRRTSGDGELFFGEGSRLTVL.

V is TRBV7-9 and J is TRBJ1-6; with no DNA, the TCRdb D assignment of TRBD1 cannot be verified. CDR3 length: 15 residues. In germline, CDR1 is SEHNR, CDR2 FQNEAQ (reference sequence). The CDR3 here is CASSTTTGTISPLHF.

This chain connects TRBV6-2 or TRBV6-3 to TRBJ1-1. The CDR3 has 12 amino acids. Looked up from germline, CDR1 is MNHEY and CDR2 is SVGEGT. The CDR3 here is CASSRGRMEAFF.

The J gene is TRBJ2-5, the V gene TRBV29-1; TCRdb's assignment of TRBD1 cannot be checked, as there is no DNA. Germline values: CDR1 SQVTM, CDR2 ANQGSEA. The CDR3 loop spans 14 amino acids. CDR3 protein: CSVVNPGQQETQYF.

V usage is TRBV30 and J usage is TRBJ1-5; the TCRdb D gene call, TRBD1, has no DNA to confirm it. CDR1 and CDR2 (germline): GTSNPN, SVGIG (reference sequence). The CDR3 is made up of 13 amino acids. CDR3 sequence: CAWAQGGNQPQHF.

This chain joins TRBV5-1 and TRBJ2-3. CDR1 is SGHRS, CDR2 YFSETQ, per germline. The CDR3 sequence is 15 residues long. CDR3 loop: CASSSTVTKPDTQYF.

The chain is built from TRBV7-2 and TRBJ1-1; the TCRdb call, TRBD1, lacks DNA for checking. Germline CDR1 and CDR2: SGHTA and FQGNSA. The CDR3 runs 16 residues. CDR3 protein: CASSWPGGGWNTEAFF.

This chain uses TRBV19 with TRBJ2-7; there is no DNA to check the TCRdb D call of TRBD1. The V gene's germline CDR1 is LNHDA and CDR2 SQIVND (reference sequence). The CDR3 has 13 residues. The CDR3 reads CASSIDRVDEQYF.